This T cell receptor beta chain stems from a study of T cells after yellow fever vaccination. TCRdb re-analysed the 5' RACE reads in MiXCR, keeping a single row per CDR3 protein. The sample records roughly 170,000 distinct CDR3 sequences, approximately 9.9% being singletons. This clonotype was recorded a few times. As yet, its antigen is unknown. Points from the study as a whole: Weaker, the secondary response had a peak occurring faster, on day 5 versus 15. Bulk-population clonotypes that are abundant could appear as contaminants in FACS-sorted repertoires. Post-booster reappearance was seen for most primary-vaccination clones (roughly 96% CD4, around 90% CD8).

The trim removed 3 bases at V and 2 bases at J, leaving 9 bases unmatched. The CDR3 runs to 16 residues. The V gene's germline CDR1 is LNHDA and CDR2 SQIVND (reference sequence). The chain carries TRBV19 and TRBJ2-5; 7 bases line up with TRBD2. The receptor's source is a man between 18 and 29 years old who received the YFV17D yellow fever vaccine. This specimen consisted of CD8+ T cells sorted from PBMCs, obtained 45 days after the yellow fever booster vaccination. CDR3 loop: CASSIIRTGGQETQYF. CDR3 DNA: TGTGCCAGTAGTATTATCAGGACCGGGGGGCAAGAGACCCAGTACTTC.